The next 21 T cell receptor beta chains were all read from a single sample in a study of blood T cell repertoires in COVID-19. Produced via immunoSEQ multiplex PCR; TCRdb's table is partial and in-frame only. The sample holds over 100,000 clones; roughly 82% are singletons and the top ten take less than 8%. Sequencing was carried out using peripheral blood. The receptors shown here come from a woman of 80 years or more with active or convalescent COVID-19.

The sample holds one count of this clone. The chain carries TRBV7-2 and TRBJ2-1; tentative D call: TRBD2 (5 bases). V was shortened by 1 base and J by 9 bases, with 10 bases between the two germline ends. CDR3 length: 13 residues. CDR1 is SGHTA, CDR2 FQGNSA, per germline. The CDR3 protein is CASSLGGGGEQFF. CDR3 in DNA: TGTGCCAGCAGCTTAGGAGGCGGAGGTGAGCAGTTCTTC.

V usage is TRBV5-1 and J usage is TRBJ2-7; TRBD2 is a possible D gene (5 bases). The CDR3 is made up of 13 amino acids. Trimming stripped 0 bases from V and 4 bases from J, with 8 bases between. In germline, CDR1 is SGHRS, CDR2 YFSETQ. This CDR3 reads CASSLDSGYEQYF. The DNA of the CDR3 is TGCGCCAGCAGCTTGGACTCGGGATACGAGCAGTACTTC.

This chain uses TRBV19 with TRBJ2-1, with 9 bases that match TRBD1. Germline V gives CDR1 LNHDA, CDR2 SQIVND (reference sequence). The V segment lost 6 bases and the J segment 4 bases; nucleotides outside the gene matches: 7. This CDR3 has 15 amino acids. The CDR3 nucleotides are TGTGCCAGTAGGGGCCTAGACAGGGGGTACAATGAGCAGTTCTTC. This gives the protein CASRGLDRGYNEQFF.

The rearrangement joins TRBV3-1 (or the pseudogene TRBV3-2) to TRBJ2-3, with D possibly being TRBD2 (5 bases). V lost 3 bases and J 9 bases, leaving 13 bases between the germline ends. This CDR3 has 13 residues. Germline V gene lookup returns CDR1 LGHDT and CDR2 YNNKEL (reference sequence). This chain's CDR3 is CASSQPRALTQYF. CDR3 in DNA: TGTGCCAGCAGCCAGCCGCGGGCTTTGACGCAGTATTTT.

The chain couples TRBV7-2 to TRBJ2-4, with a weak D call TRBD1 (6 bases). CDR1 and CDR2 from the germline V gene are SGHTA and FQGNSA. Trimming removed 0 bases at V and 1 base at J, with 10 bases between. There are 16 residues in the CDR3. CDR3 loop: CASSLAVGAAKNIQYF. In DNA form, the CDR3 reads TGTGCCAGCAGCTTAGCGGTGGGGGCGGCCAAAAACATTCAGTACTTC.

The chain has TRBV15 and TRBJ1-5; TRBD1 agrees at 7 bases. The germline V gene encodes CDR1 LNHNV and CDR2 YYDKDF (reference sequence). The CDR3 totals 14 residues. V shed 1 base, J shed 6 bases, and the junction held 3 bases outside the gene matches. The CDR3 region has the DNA TGTGCCACCAGCAGAGCCTCAGGGGGTCAGCCCCAGCATTTT. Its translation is CATSRASGGQPQHF.

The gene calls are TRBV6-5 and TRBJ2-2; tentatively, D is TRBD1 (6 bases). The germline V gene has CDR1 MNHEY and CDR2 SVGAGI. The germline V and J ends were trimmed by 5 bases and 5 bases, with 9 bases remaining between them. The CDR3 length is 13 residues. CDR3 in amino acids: CASSNQGTGELFF. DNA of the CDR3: TGTGCCAGCAGTAACCAGGGGACCGGGGAGCTGTTTTTT.

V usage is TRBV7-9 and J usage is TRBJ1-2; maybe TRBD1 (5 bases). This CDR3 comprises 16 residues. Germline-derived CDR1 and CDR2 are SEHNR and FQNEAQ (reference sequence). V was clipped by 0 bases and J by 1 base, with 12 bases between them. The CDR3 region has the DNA TGTGCCAGCAGCTTAGCGGGGGGGGAAAGTAACTATGGCTACACCTTC. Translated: CASSLAGGESNYGYTF.

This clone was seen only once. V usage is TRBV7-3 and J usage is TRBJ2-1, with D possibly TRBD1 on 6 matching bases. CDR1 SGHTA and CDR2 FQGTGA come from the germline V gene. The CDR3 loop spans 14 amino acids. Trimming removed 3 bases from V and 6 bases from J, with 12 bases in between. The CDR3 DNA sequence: TGTGCCAGCAGCTTTACAGGGCCCGCCAATGAGCAGTTCTTC. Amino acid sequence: CASSFTGPANEQFF.

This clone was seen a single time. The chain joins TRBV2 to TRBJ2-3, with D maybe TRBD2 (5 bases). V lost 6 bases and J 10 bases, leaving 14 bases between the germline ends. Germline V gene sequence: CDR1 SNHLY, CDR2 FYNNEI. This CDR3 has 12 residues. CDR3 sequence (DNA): TGTGCCAGCAGGAGGGTCGGCATGTCGCAGTATTTT. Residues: CASRRVGMSQYF. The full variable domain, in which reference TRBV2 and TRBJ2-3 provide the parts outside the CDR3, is EPEVTQTPSHQVTQMGQEVILRCVPISNHLYFYWYRQILGQKVEFLVSFYNNEISEKSEIFDDQFSVERPDGSNFTLKIRSTKLEDSAMYFCASRRVGMSQYFGPGTRLTVL.

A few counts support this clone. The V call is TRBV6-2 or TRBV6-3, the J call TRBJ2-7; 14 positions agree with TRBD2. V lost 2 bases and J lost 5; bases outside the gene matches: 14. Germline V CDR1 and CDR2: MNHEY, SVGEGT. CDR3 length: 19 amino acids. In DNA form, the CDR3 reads TGTGCCAGCAGTTACCCGACTAGCGGGAGGGCCCAATCAAGGAACGAGCAGTACTTC. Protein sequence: CASSYPTSGRAQSRNEQYF.

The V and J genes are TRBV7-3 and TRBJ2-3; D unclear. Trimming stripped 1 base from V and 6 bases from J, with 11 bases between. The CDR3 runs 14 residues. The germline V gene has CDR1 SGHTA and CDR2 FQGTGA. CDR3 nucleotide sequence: TGTGCCAGCAGCTTAAGATCAGGCGCCGATACGCAGTATTTT. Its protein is CASSLRSGADTQYF.

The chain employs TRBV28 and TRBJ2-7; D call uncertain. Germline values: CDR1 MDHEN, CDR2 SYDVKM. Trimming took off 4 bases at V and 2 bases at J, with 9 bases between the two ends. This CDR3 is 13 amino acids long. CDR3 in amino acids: CASSSIPPYEQYF. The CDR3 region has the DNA TGTGCCAGCAGTTCTATACCCCCCTACGAGCAGTACTTC.

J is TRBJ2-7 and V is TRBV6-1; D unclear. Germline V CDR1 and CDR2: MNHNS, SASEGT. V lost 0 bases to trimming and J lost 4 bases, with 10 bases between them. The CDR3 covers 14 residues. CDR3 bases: TGTGCCAGCAGTGAAGCTGGGTACAGATACGAGCAGTACTTC. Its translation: CASSEAGYRYEQYF.

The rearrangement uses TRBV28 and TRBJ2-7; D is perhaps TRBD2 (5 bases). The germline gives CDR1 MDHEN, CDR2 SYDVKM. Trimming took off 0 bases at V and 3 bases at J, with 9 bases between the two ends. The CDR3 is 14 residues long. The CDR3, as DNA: TGTGCCAGCAGTTTATGGAGGGAAGTCTACGAGCAGTACTTC. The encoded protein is CASSLWREVYEQYF.

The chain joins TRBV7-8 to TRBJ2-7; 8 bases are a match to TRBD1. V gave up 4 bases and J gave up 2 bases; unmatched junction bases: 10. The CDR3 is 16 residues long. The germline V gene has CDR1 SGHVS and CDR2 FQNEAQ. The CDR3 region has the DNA TGTGCCAGCAGCTACGGACCTAGACAGGGGCCCTACGAGCAGTACTTC. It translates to CASSYGPRQGPYEQYF.

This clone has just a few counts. As DNA, the CDR3 is TGTGCCAGCAGTTTATCGAGGAGCCCTAATGAAAAACTGTTTTTT. Residues: CASSLSRSPNEKLFF. V gene TRBV27 combines with J gene TRBJ1-4, with no clear D. The CDR3 is made up of 15 amino acids. Germline V CDR1 and CDR2: MNHEY, SMNVEV (reference sequence). V shed 0 bases and J shed 3 bases, with 8 bases lying between them.

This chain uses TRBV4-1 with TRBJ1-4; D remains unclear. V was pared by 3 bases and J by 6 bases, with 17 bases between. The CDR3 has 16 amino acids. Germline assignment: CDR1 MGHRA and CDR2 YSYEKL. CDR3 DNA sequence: TGCGCCAGCAGCCATCCCAGGAGGGATTTGGATGAAAAACTGTTTTTT. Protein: CASSHPRRDLDEKLFF.

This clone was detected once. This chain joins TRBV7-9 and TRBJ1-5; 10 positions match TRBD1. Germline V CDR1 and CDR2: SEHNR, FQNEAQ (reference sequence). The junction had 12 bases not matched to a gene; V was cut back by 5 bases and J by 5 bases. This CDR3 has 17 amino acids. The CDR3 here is CASSGSGDRGGDQPQHF. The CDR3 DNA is TGTGCCAGCAGCGGAAGTGGGGACAGGGGTGGTGATCAGCCCCAGCATTTT.

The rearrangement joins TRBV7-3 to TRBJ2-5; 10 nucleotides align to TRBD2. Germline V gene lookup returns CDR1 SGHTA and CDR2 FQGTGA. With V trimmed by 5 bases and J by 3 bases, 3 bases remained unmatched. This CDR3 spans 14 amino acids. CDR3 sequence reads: CASSRGLAEETQYF. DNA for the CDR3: TGTGCCAGCAGCCGAGGACTAGCGGAAGAGACCCAGTACTTC.

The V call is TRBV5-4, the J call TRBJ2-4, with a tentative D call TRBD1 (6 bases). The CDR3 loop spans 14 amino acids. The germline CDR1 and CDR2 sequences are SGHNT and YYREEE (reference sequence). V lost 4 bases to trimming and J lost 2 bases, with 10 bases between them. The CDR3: CASSAQGTKNIQYF. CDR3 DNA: TGTGCCAGCAGCGCACAGGGAACCAAAAACATTCAGTACTTC.